Shown below are 2 T cell receptor beta chains from a single sample sequenced in a study of CD8 T cells in ankylosing spondylitis. No antigen is known for these receptors. TCRdb itself ran the 5' RACE reads through MiXCR, one entry per CDR3 protein. The sample shows fewer than 500,000 distinct CDR3 sequences, about a fifth of them seen only once. Findings and caveats of the study: Apparently characteristic of ankylosing spondylitis blood was a TCR beta motif (about eight highly homologous variants).

Sequencing was done on a sample of blood, either unsorted or a sorted T cell fraction (not recorded which). These receptors came from a male donor with ankylosing spondylitis.

At least ten counts were recorded for this clonotype. The genes are TRBV12-3 or TRBV12-4 and TRBJ2-7; tentative D call: TRBD2 (5 bases). This CDR3 region has 15 residues. The V end was cut by 3 bases, the J end by 2 bases, with 14 bases between. The CDR3 reads CASSLGADSTYEQYF. The CDR3 nucleotides are TGTGCCAGCAGTTTGGGAGCGGACTCCACCTACGAGCAGTACTTC.

CDR3 sequence (DNA): TGTGCCAGCAGTTACTCGGGTACTAGCGGGTACCTGTTCTTC. Amino acid sequence: CASSYSGTSGYLFF. This chain joins TRBV6-2 or TRBV6-3 and TRBJ2-1; 9 bases line up with TRBD2. V shed 0 bases and J 15 bases; nucleotides not matched to a gene: 9. Germline CDR1 reads MNHEY; CDR2 reads SVGEGT. The CDR3 totals 14 residues.